What follows describes a single T cell receptor (beta chain). The antigen is not known. Negative isolation yielded CD8+ and CD4+ T cells; FACS enriched TEMRA cells. The data were taken from a study of CD8 T cells in Susac syndrome. Across the whole study: Within the sequenced group of Susac syndrome patients, five or six showed active disease and eight were in remission.

Overall study results and limits: Clonal expansion was not seen in any Susac syndrome CD4+ T cell repertoire.

The CDR3 totals 11 residues. Random hexamers were used to reverse transcribe roughly 0.5 to 1 ug of RNA. Multiplex immunoSEQ PCR targeted 54 Vbeta and 13 Jbeta TCR beta segments. MiXCR was run by TCRdb on the immunoSEQ multiplex PCR reads, yielding one entry per CDR3 protein. The sample has about 77,000 distinct CDR3 sequences, about 93% seen once. This clonotype was sampled from a human donor with Susac syndrome. Sequencing used CD4+ T cells from PBMCs. The chain links TRBV21-1 to TRBJ2-4; the table's D call of TRBD1 was not tested on the DNA. TRBV21-1 is flagged as a pseudogene. CDR3 sequence: CASSKVPLRDF. The CDR3, as DNA: TGTGCCAGCAGCAAAGTCCCCCTCAGGGACTTC.